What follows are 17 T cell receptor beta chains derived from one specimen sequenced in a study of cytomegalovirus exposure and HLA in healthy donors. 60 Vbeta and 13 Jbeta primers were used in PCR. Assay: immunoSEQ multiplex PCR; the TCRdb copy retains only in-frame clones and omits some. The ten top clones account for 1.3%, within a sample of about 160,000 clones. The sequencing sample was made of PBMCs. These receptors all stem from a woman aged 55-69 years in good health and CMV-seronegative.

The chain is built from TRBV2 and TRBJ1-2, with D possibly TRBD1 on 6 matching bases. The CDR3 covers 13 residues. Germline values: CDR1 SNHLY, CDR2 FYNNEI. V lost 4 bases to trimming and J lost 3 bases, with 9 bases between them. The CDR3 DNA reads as TGTGCCAGCAGTGTAAGGACAGACTATGGCTACACCTTC. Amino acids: CASSVRTDYGYTF.

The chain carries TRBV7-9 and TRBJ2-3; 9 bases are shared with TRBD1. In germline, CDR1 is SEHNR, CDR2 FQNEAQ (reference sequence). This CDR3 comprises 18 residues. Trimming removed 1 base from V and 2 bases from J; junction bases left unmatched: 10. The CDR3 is CASSLGLGTGLITDTQYF. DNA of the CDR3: TGTGCCAGCAGCTTAGGTCTGGGGACAGGGTTGATCACAGATACGCAGTATTTT. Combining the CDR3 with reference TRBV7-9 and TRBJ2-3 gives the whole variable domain DTGVSQNPRHKITKRGQNVTFRCDPISEHNRLYWYRQTLGQGPEFLTYFQNEAQLEKSRLLSDRFSAERPKGSFSTLEIQRTEQGDSAMYLCASSLGLGTGLITDTQYFGPGTRLTVL.

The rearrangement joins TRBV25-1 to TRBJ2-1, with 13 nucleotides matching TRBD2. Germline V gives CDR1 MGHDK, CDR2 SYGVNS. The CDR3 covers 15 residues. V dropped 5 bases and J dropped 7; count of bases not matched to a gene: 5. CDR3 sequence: CASSSGTSGINEQFF. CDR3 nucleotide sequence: TGTGCCAGCAGTAGCGGGACTAGCGGGATAAATGAGCAGTTCTTC.

The CDR3 nucleotides are TGTGCCAGCAGTTCTAGACTAGTGGGATACTACAATGAGCAGTTCTTC. The encoded protein is CASSSRLVGYYNEQFF. V is TRBV25-1 and J is TRBJ2-1; tentatively, D is TRBD2 (6 bases). Germline-derived CDR1 and CDR2 are MGHDK and SYGVNS. This CDR3 comprises 16 residues. Deletions cut 5 bases from V and 3 bases from J, with 17 bases between.

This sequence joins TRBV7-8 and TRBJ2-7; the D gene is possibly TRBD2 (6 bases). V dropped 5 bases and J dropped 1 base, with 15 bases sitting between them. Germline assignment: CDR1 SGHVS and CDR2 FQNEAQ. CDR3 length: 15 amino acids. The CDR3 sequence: CASSPGTHRSYEQYF. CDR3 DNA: TGTGCCAGCAGCCCCGGGACTCATAGGTCCTACGAGCAGTACTTC.

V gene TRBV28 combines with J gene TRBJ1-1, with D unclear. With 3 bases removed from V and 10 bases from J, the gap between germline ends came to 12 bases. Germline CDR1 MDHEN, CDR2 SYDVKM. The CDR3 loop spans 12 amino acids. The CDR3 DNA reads TGTGCCAGCAGTTTTCCGCGGCAAAGAGCTTTCTTT. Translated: CASSFPRQRAFF.

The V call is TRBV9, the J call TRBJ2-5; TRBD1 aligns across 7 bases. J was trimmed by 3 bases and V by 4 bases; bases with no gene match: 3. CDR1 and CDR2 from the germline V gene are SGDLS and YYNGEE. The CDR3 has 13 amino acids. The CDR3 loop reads CASSPTGKETQYF. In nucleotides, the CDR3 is TGTGCCAGCAGCCCGACAGGGAAAGAGACCCAGTACTTC.

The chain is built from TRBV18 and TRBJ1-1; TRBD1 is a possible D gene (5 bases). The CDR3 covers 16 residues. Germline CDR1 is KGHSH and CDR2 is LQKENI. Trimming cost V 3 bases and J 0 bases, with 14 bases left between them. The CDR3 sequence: CASSPGTSWMNTEAFF. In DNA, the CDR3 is TGTGCCAGCTCACCCGGGACTAGCTGGATGAACACTGAAGCTTTCTTT. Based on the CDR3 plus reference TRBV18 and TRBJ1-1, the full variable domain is NAGVMQNPRHLVRRRGQEARLRCSPMKGHSHVYWYRQLPEEGLKFMVYLQKENIIDESGMPKERFSAEFPKEGPSILRIQQVVRGDSAAYFCASSPGTSWMNTEAFFGQGTRLTVV.

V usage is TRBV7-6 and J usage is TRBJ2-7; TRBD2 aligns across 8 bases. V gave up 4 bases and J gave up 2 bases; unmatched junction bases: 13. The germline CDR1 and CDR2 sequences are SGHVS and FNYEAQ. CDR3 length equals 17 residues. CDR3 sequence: CASSSTPGGAGTYEQYF. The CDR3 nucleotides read TGTGCCAGCAGCTCAACCCCCGGGGGGGCAGGGACCTACGAGCAGTACTTC.

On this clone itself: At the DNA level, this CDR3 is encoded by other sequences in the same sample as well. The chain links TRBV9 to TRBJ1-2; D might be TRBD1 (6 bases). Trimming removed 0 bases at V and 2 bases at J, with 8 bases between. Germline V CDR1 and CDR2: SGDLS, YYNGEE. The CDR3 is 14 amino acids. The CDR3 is CASSVATGNYGYTF. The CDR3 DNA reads TGTGCCAGCAGCGTAGCAACAGGGAACTATGGCTACACCTTC.

The DNA of the CDR3 is TGTGCCAGCAGCTTACCCACAGGGAACAATGAGCAGTTCTTC. Amino acid sequence: CASSLPTGNNEQFF. The V gene is TRBV7-9, the J gene TRBJ2-1, with a possible D match to TRBD1 (6 bases). Germline-derived CDR1 and CDR2 are SEHNR and FQNEAQ (reference sequence). The length of the CDR3 is 14 residues. V was clipped by 2 bases and J by 5 bases, with 10 bases between them.

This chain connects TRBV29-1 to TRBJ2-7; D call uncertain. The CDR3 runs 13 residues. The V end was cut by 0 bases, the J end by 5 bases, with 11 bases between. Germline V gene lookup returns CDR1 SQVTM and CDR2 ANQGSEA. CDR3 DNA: TGCAGCGTTGAAGATCCAGTCAGGAACGAGCAGTACTTC. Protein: CSVEDPVRNEQYF.

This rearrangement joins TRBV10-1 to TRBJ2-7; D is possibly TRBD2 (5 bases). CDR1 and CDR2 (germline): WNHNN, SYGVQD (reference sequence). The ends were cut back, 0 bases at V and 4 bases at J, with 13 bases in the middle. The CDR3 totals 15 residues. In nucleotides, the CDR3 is TGCGCCAGCAGTGAGTCTCGTGATACGGGGTACGAGCAGTACTTC. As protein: CASSESRDTGYEQYF.

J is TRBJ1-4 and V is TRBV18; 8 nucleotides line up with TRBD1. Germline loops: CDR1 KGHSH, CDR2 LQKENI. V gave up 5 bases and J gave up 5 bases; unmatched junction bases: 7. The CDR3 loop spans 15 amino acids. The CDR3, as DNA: TGTGCCAGCTCAACCGACAGGACAGGGAATGAAAAACTGTTTTTT. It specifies CASSTDRTGNEKLFF.

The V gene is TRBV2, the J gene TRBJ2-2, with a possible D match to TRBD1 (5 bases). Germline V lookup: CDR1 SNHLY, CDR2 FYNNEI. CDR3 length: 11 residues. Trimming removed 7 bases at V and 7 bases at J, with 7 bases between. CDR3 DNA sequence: TGTGCCAGCACGCAGGGCGGGGAGCTGTTTTTT. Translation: CASTQGGELFF.

The CDR3: CASSLLRGATNEKLFF. CDR3 DNA sequence: TGTGCCAGCAGCTTGCTCAGGGGTGCAACTAATGAAAAACTGTTTTTT. The rearrangement joins TRBV5-5 to TRBJ1-4; a weak D match, TRBD1 (6 bases). Germline CDR1 and CDR2: SGHKS and YYEKEE (reference sequence). The CDR3 consists of 16 residues. V lost 1 base to trimming and J lost 0 bases, with 10 bases between them.

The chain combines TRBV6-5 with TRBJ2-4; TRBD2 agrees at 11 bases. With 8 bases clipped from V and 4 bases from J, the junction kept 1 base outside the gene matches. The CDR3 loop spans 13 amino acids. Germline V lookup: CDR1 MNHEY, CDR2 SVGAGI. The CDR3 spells CASGTSGKNIQYF. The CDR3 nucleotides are TGTGCCAGCGGGACTAGCGGAAAAAACATTCAGTACTTC.